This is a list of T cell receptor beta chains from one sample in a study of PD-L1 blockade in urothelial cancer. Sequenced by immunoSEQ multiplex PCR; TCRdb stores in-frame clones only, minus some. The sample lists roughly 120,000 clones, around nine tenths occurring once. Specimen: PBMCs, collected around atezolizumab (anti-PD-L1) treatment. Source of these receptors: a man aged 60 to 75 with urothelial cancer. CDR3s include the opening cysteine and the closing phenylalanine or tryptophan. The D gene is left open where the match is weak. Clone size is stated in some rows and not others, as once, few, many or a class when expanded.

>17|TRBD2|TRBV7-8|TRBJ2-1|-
CASSFSGTSESYNEQFF
TGTGCCAGCAGCTTTAGCGGGACTAGCGAGTCCTACAATGAGCAGTTCTTC
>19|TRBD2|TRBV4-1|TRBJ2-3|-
CASSQDGTSGRAGTDTQYF
TGCGCCAGCAGCCAAGATGGGACTAGCGGGAGGGCCGGCACAGATACGCAGTATTTT
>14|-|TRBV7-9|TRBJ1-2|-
CASSQTQGLHGYTF
TGTGCCAGCAGCCAGACGCAGGGGCTTCATGGCTACACCTTC
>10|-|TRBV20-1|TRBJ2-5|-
CSARQETQYF
TGCAGTGCCAGGCAAGAGACCCAGTACTTC
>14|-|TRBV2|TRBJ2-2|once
CASSDDGSTGELFF
TGTGCCAGCAGTGATGATGGGAGCACCGGGGAGCTGTTTTTT
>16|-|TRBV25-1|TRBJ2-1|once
CASRPRGGSSYNEQFF
TGTGCCAGCAGACCCAGGGGCGGGAGTTCCTACAATGAGCAGTTCTTC
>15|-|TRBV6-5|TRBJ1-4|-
CASRRDPGGGEKLFF
TGTGCCAGCAGACGGGACCCGGGGGGGGGAGAAAAACTGTTTTTT
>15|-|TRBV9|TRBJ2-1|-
CASSPYLSSYNEQFF
TGTGCCAGCAGCCCATACCTAAGCTCCTACAATGAGCAGTTCTTC
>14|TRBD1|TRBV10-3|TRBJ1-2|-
CAISAPGTDYGYTF
TGTGCCATCAGCGCCCCTGGGACAGACTATGGCTACACCTTC
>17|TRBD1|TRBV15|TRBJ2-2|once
CATSRGDRGINTGELFF
TGTGCCACCAGCAGAGGTGACAGGGGGATTAACACCGGGGAGCTGTTTTTT
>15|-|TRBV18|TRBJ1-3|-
CASSAEDRPGNTIYF
TGTGCCAGCTCAGCGGAGGACCGTCCTGGAAACACCATATATTTT
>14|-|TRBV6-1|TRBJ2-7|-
CASTTQQGNYEQYF
TGTGCCAGCACTACGCAACAGGGTAACTACGAGCAGTACTTC
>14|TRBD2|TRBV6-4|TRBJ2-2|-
CASSPGGVAGELFF
TGTGCCAGCAGCCCCGGGGGGGTTGCCGGGGAGCTGTTTTTT
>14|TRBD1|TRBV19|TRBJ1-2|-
CASSMRTGINGYTF
TGTGCCAGTAGTATGAGGACAGGGATCAATGGCTACACCTTC
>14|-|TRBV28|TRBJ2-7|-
CASSFVRFDHEQYF
TGTGCCAGCAGTTTTGTGCGGTTCGACCACGAGCAGTACTTC
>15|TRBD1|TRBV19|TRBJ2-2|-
CASSPQGAGTGELFF
TGTGCCAGTAGCCCACAGGGGGCCGGTACCGGGGAGCTGTTTTTT
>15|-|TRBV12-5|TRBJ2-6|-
CASAPRFAGANVLTF
TGTGCTAGTGCCCCCCGTTTTGCTGGGGCCAACGTCCTGACTTTC
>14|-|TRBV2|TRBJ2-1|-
CASSDWQDYNEQFF
TGTGCCAGCAGTGATTGGCAGGACTACAATGAGCAGTTCTTC
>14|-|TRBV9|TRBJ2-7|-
CASSPPGTFYEQYF
TGTGCCAGCAGCCCCCCCGGGACTTTCTACGAGCAGTACTTC
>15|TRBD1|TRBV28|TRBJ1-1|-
CASSQTQGAWTEAFF
TGTGCCAGCAGTCAAACACAGGGGGCATGGACTGAAGCTTTCTTT
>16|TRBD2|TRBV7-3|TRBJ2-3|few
CASSLASGVITDTQYF
TGTGCCAGCAGCTTAGCTAGCGGAGTGATCACAGATACGCAGTATTTT
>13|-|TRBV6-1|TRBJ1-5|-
CASSMGPGQPQHF
TGTGCCAGCAGTATGGGTCCAGGACAGCCCCAGCATTTT
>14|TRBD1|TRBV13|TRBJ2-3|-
CASNGQGGTDTQYF
TGTGCCAGCAATGGGCAGGGGGGCACAGATACGCAGTATTTT
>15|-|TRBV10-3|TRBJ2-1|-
CAISESGGIGVEQFF
TGTGCCATCAGTGAGTCGGGAGGTATAGGTGTTGAGCAGTTCTTC
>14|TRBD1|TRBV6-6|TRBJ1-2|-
CASSYLDRGLGYTF
TGTGCCAGCAGTTACCTGGACAGGGGGCTTGGCTACACCTTC
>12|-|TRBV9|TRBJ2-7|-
CASSAGSYEQYF
TGTGCCAGCAGCGCCGGGAGCTACGAGCAGTACTTC